This TCR beta chain was retrieved from a study of blood T cells in healthy people across ages. The germline V and J ends were trimmed by 8 bases and 7 bases, with 11 bases remaining between them. CDR3 length: 11 residues. A J-beta primer mix and a sample-barcoded 5' primer were used in a second PCR of about 7 to 11 cycles. TCRdb reprocessed the 5' RACE reads via MiXCR and lists one record per CDR3 protein. The table has around 750,000 distinct CDR3 sequences, 53% seen once. The chain links TRBV12-3 or TRBV12-4 to TRBJ2-5; D might be TRBD2 (6 bases). What was sequenced was blood. The TCR sequence derives from a man older than 75 in good health. The DNA of the CDR3 is TGTGCCAGCGGCCTGGGGGGGACCCAGTACTTC. It is translated as CASGLGGTQYF.